This TCR beta chain was found in a study of PD-L1 blockade in urothelial cancer (dated by TCRdb to 2015 to 2018). About the study as a whole: Therapy was started in the mid-2010s for all patients, and atezolizumab 1,200 mg was administered intravenously every 3 weeks. TCR sequencing covered pretreatment tumor samples and matched, serially collected peripheral blood taken before and after atezolizumab treatment. Durable clinical benefit meant progression-free survival longer than 6 months, and TCR features were also tested against progression-free and overall survival. About 90% of the roughly 30 patients were males with bladder-origin urothelial cancer, and about 65% of the roughly 30 reported a prior smoking history. Blood samples were analyzed 3 weeks after the start of treatment (second dose) and 6 weeks after the start of treatment. In the same patients, whole exome sequencing and RNA sequencing of pretreatment tumors were performed in addition to TCR sequencing. The study, an exploratory multi-omic analysis, examined somatic, immune and clinical correlates of response to PD-L1 blockade with atezolizumab in urothelial cancer. Patients had an ECOG performance status of 0 or 1 and had received between 0 and 3 prior chemotherapy regimens. Twenty-nine patients had pretreatment blood TCR-seq, about 25 had at least one posttreatment blood collection, and about 25 had tumor TCR-seq. Durable clinical benefit was achieved by nine patients but not by the remaining 20. Blood samples gave a median of around 140,000 T cells and 80,000 or so unique TCRs, with a median clonality of 0.080.

Explained via the paper, the time point label denotes: pretreatment peripheral blood. The cohort comprised more than 25 patients with locally advanced or metastatic urothelial carcinoma treated at Memorial Sloan Kettering on a trial protocol. Peripheral blood mononuclear cells were collected pretreatment and during treatment, with between 1 and 8 total time points obtained per patient. The Qiagen DNeasy Blood extraction kit was used to purify genomic DNA from total PBMCs and tumor samples. Collected pretreatment and during treatment, PBMCs were isolated and stored as previously described. On the study overall, not on this receptor specifically: Because the sample size was small (n = 29) and many of the analyses were exploratory, the results are meant to be hypothesis-generating. Among patients with durable benefit, tumor-associated TCR clones showed greater expansion in peripheral blood 3 weeks after treatment started (n of about 20, p = 0.022). Improved progression-free and overall survival was found to be associated with pretreatment peripheral blood TCR clonality below the median.

Synthetic TCR analog templates were spiked into each PCR to estimate absolute template abundance from read counts. The immunoSEQ assay used bias-controlled V and J gene primers to amplify TCRbeta CDR3 regions from genomic DNA. Sequencing of rearranged TCRbeta segments was performed at approximately 20X coverage. In the original analysis: Sequencing errors were corrected by clustering and CDR3s were annotated against IMGT to assign V, D and J genes. Out-of-frame and stop-codon sequences were excluded, and only productive TCRbeta rearrangements were used in downstream analyses. Clonality was computed as one minus Shannon entropy normalized by the log of the number of unique productive sequences. Fisher's exact test with Benjamini-Hochberg correction, at a threshold of adjusted p below 0.01, was used to find clones that differed between time points or between blood and tumor. The source is immuneACCESS, and TCRdb retained only in-frame sequences with V and J called. Part of the clones is not carried over; for the studies checked, unresolved V genes explain less than half of this, and the remainder is unexplained. V, J and clone size derive from that table, while D and trimming were established from the DNA sequence. For this sample the table gives 38,000 or so clones, of which 85% were detected only once. In total, the top ten clones hold roughly 15% of the sample.

This clone was detected once. The target of this receptor is not known. No base qualities exist here, and no much larger clone lies one base off it. The sample here was PBMCs, taken around atezolizumab (anti-PD-L1) treatment. The TCR originated in an elderly man with urothelial cancer.

The nucleotide sequence reads TGTGCCAGTAGTCAGGGACTAGATTACCCCTACAATGAGCAGTTCTTC. This gives the protein CASSQGLDYPYNEQFF. The V and J genes are TRBV19 and TRBJ2-1, and TRBD2 aligns with 8 junction nucleotides. Via the germline V gene (reference sequence), CDR1 is LNHDA and CDR2 SQIVND. Including cysteine and phenylalanine, the CDR3 has 16 amino acids. The kept DNA is CDR3 alone, 48 bases in frame from the first base. V has 5 bases trimmed and J has 2 bases trimmed; junction bases matching no gene number 8. Extended through the reference TRBV19 and TRBJ2-1 proteins, this CDR3 yields the full variable domain: DGGITQSPKYLFRKEGQNVTLSCEQNLNHDAMYWYRQDPGQGLRLIYYSQIVNDFQKGDIAEGYSVSREKKESFPLTVTSAQKNPTAFYLCASSQGLDYPYNEQFFGPGTRLTVL.